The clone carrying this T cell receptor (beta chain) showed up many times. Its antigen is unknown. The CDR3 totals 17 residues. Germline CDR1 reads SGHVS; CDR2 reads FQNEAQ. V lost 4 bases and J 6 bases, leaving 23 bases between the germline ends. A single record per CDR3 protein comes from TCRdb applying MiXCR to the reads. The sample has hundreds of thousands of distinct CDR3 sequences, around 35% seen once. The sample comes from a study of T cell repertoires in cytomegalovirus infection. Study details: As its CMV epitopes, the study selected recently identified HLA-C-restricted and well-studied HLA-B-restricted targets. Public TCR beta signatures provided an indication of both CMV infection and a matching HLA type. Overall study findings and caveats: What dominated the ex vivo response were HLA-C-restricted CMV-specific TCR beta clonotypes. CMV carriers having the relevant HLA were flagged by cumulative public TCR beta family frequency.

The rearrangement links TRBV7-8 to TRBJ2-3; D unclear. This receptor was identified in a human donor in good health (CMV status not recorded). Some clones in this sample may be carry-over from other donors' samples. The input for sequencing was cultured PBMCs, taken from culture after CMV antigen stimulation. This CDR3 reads CASSSFLGYTRSDTQYF. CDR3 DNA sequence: TGTGCCAGCAGCTCCTTCCTGGGCTACACGCGATCGGATACGCAGTATTTT.